Following are 2 T cell receptor beta chains from one sample sequenced in a study of breast tumors, draining lymph nodes, adjacent tissues. Axillary draining lymph nodes of breast cancer patients supplied the node samples. In TCRdb, the multiplex PCR reads were re-called with MiXCR into one record per CDR3 protein. Found here are about 230,000 distinct CDR3 sequences, about 32% of them singletons; the top ten hold around 1.5%. The sample consisted of axillary lymph node tissue. The source of these receptors is a female donor with breast cancer. Some clones in this sample may be carry-over from other donors' samples.

In this sample, this clonotype turned up many times. The chain uses TRBV6-1 and TRBJ1-2, with TRBD1 matching over 11 bases. Germline trimming cut 6 bases from V and 3 bases from J; bases unmatched to any gene: 3. The CDR3 totals 14 residues. From germline, CDR1 is MNHNS and CDR2 SASEGT. CDR3 bases: TGTGCCAGCAGGGACAGGGGGCGGGACTATGGCTACACCTTC. Amino acids: CASRDRGRDYGYTF.

This clonotype has just a few counts. A much larger clone differs by one base, so this may be a read error. The missing conserved phenylalanine or tryptophan at the end of this CDR3 makes a read error likely. The chain combines TRBV19 with TRBJ2-1; TRBD2 matches at 7 bases. The CDR3 covers 16 residues. The germline gives CDR1 LNHDA, CDR2 SQIVND (reference sequence). V was pared by 4 bases and J by 3 bases, with 9 bases of the junction left unmatched. The CDR3 sequence is CASSSHPGLHYNEQFS. The CDR3 DNA follows: TGTGCCAGTAGTAGCCACCCGGGACTACACTACAATGAGCAGTTCTCC.